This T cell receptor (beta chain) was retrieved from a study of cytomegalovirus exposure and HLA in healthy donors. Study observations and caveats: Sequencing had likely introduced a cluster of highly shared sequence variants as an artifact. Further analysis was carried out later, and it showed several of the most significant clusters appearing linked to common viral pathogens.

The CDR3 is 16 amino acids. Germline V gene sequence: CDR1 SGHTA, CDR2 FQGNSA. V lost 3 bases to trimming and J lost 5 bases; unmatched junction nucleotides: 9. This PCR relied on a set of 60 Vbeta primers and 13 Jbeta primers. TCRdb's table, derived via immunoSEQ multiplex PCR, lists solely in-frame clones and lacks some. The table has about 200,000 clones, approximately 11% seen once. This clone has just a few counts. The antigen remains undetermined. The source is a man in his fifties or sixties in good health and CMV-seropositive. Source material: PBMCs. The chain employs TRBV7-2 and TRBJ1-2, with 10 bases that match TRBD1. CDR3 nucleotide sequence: TGTGCCAGCAGCTTTCGCCGGACAGGGGGTTCTTATGGCTACACCTTC. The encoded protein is CASSFRRTGGSYGYTF.